This TCR beta chain was observed in a study of blood T cell repertoires in COVID-19. Using immunoSEQ multiplex PCR, the repertoire was profiled, and TCRdb retains in-frame clones only, with some absent. There are roughly 220,000 clones in the sample; more than 80% occur only once, and approximately 2% lies in the top ten. CDR1 and CDR2 (germline): MNHEY, SVGAGI. V shed 6 bases and J 3 bases; nucleotides not matched to a gene: 8. CDR3 length: 14 amino acids. This chain links TRBV6-5 with TRBJ2-7; 7 bases line up with TRBD2. This clonotype was obtained from a young man who had recovered from COVID-19. The specimen sequenced was peripheral blood. The CDR3, as DNA: TGTGCCAGCAGCGATGGGGACTACTTCTACGAGCAGTACTTC. It specifies CASSDGDYFYEQYF.